This is a list of T cell receptor beta chains from one sample in a study of human T cells and chemical hapten exposure. MiXCR was run by TCRdb on the RACE reads, yielding one entry per CDR3 protein. The table records about 380,000 distinct CDR3 sequences, more than 4.5% of them present only once. This specimen consisted of whole blood, obtained in connection with sensitization to the hapten diphenylcyclopropenone (DPC). These receptors were obtained from a woman between 50 and 59 years old with alopecia areata. Some clones in this sample may be carry-over from other donors' samples. CDR3s include the opening cysteine and the closing phenylalanine or tryptophan.

j_call v_call cdr3_aa
TRBJ1-1 TRBV20-1 CSARTPTGMNTEAFF
TRBJ2-1 TRBV3-1 CASSQGLFAGPSGYEQFF
TRBJ2-1 TRBV7-2 CASSLAVSQRNEQFF
TRBJ1-1 TRBV7-2 CASSPIGALEAFF
TRBJ2-3 TRBV3-1 CASSPYPGTAIVSDTQYF
TRBJ1-1 TRBV28 CASSLTPQGTEAFF
TRBJ1-4 TRBV2 CASRTGQGWEKLFF
TRBJ1-1 TRBV3-1 CASSQGSWGSDTEAFF
TRBJ2-2 TRBV6-1 CASSREGASRTGELFF
TRBJ2-7 TRBV5-4 CASSLQAGGLYEQYF
TRBJ2-1 TRBV7-9 CASSTLAGGGPNEQFF
TRBJ1-5 TRBV3-1 CASSQAGTGNQPQHF
TRBJ2-1 TRBV20-1 CSAPSGRLAGDGNEQFF
TRBJ1-1 TRBV5-1 CASTQGMNTEAFF
TRBJ1-6 TRBV20-1 CSARDDAGSSYNSPLHF
TRBJ1-1 TRBV29-1 CSDDKNTEAFF
TRBJ2-3 TRBV29-1 CSVARELLTDTQYF
TRBJ1-1 TRBV12-3/TRBV12-4 CASSRRGQGSNTEAFF
TRBJ1-4 TRBV4-2 CASSQGQGPEKLFF
TRBJ1-2 TRBV27 CASSRGQTPNYGYTF
TRBJ2-2 TRBV29-1 CSVASSTGELFF
TRBJ1-5 TRBV28 CASRGGYSNQPQHF
TRBJ2-6 TRBV7-3 CASSPRPGSPGANVLTF
TRBJ2-7 TRBV4-1 CASSQVASYEQYF
TRBJ1-5 TRBV6-5 CASSPIKGQGGQPQHF
TRBJ2-5 TRBV29-1 CSVEDVGLAGRETQYF
TRBJ1-1 TRBV7-2 CASSLVDRNTEAFF
TRBJ2-2 TRBV2 CASSRRPLNTGELFF
TRBJ1-2 TRBV6-2/TRBV6-3 CASRPMGQGNYGYTF
TRBJ2-7 TRBV27 CASGIVAGATYEQYF
TRBJ2-1 TRBV12-3/TRBV12-4 CASSFGQLRNEQFF
TRBJ1-5 TRBV15 CATSRDQKTGTSQPQHF
TRBJ2-3 TRBV13 CASSLAAGGPDTQYF
TRBJ1-5 TRBV6-1 CANSWGSNQPQHF
TRBJ2-2 TRBV9 CASSPKRGGGATGELFF
TRBJ1-1 TRBV18 CASSPGGSNTEAFF
TRBJ1-1 TRBV7-6 CASSWQGEWTEAFF
TRBJ1-2 TRBV2 CASRGTGGVGYTF
TRBJ1-1 TRBV29-1 CSVGHQRNTEAFF
TRBJ2-3 TRBV6-5 CASSSLLAAHNTDTQYF
TRBJ2-7 TRBV20-1 CSARVSGLLPEQYF
TRBJ2-5 TRBV29-1 CSARPGEETQYF
TRBJ1-6 TRBV7-7 CASSFSPLHF
TRBJ2-3 TRBV12-3/TRBV12-4 CASSSAQVPPTDTQYF
TRBJ1-5 TRBV6-2/TRBV6-3 CASNSRTGVGEQPQHF
TRBJ2-7 TRBV6-5 CASRPQGNHEQYF
TRBJ1-1 TRBV7-8 CASSFRVNTEAFF
TRBJ1-5 TRBV6-6 CASSYSPRARGNQPQHF
TRBJ1-6 TRBV27 CASITPYNSPLHF
TRBJ1-1 TRBV3-1 CASSLLGAGMNTEAFF